These 11 T cell receptor beta chains came from one sample sequenced in a study of beta chain features in type 1 diabetes. Findings and limits, study-wide: TCRB CDR3s from Type 1 diabetes patients were moderately but significantly shorter in all four CD4+ subsets.

For these TCRs, the target antigens are not known. Every isolated RNA sample was fully reverse transcribed, so sequencing captured expressed TCRB transcripts. The protocol was immunoSEQ multiplex PCR, while the TCRdb copy is restricted to in-frame clones and leaves out a portion. The data hold roughly 300,000 clones, with around 8.5% observed a single time. The sequenced sample was central memory CD4+ T cells from blood. Receptors originate from a man aged 30 to 39 with type 1 diabetes.

Only a few counts were recorded for this clone. The rearrangement uses TRBV18 and TRBJ1-1, with TRBD1 matching 7 bases. The V and J ends lost 4 bases and 4 bases, in that order; junction bases with no gene match: 0. CDR1 is KGHSH, CDR2 LQKENI, per germline. There are 12 residues in the CDR3. The CDR3 nucleotides are TGTGCCAGCTCACACAGGGGCACTGAAGCTTTCTTT. This translates into CASSHRGTEAFF.

The chain couples TRBV7-2 to TRBJ2-5; the D gene is possibly TRBD2 (6 bases). The CDR3 runs to 14 residues. The germline CDR1 and CDR2 sequences are SGHTA and FQGNSA. V lost 5 bases and J lost 5, with 15 bases in between. The DNA of the CDR3 is TGTGCCAGCAGCGCGGGACCCGGAGGGGAGACCCAGTACTTC. Protein product: CASSAGPGGETQYF.

The chain joins TRBV25-1 to TRBJ2-3, with 10 positions matching TRBD2. Germline CDR1 is MGHDK and CDR2 is SYGVNS. The CDR3 spans 16 residues. V was clipped by 6 bases and J by 4 bases; unmatched bases: 10. CDR3 sequence: CASSLGLAELADTQYF. The CDR3 DNA follows: TGTGCCAGCAGCCTAGGACTAGCGGAATTAGCAGATACGCAGTATTTT.

Only a few counts were recorded for this clone. The rearrangement uses TRBV29-1 and TRBJ2-7, with D possibly matching TRBD1 (6 bases). Germline V gene lookup returns CDR1 SQVTM and CDR2 ANQGSEA. There are 13 residues in the CDR3. Trimming pared 6 bases from V and 0 bases from J, leaving 12 bases between. CDR3 in DNA: TGCAGCGTCGAAAAAGGGGGCTCCTACGAGCAGTACTTC. Its protein product is CSVEKGGSYEQYF.

This clone was seen more than once but under ten times. The chain has TRBV30 and TRBJ2-3; 7 bases are shared with TRBD1. The CDR3 totals 15 residues. Germline-derived CDR1 and CDR2 are GTSNPN and SVGIG (reference sequence). V was pared by 0 bases and J by 1 base, with 4 bases of the junction left unmatched. The CDR3 region is CAWSVYGQGTDTQYF. DNA for the CDR3: TGTGCCTGGAGTGTCTACGGACAGGGCACAGATACGCAGTATTTT.

The chain links TRBV27 to TRBJ1-5, with a possible D match to TRBD1 (5 bases). Trimming took 2 bases from V and 7 from J, leaving 18 bases between them. Germline assignment: CDR1 MNHEY and CDR2 SMNVEV (reference sequence). This CDR3 region has 16 residues. CDR3 nucleotides: TGTGCCAGCAGTTTAGAGGGTTATGGGGGTGGGCAGCCCCAGCATTTT. This codes for CASSLEGYGGGQPQHF.

The chain carries TRBV10-3 and TRBJ1-2, with 10 positions matching TRBD1. The CDR3 is 14 residues long. V dropped 7 bases and J dropped 8; count of bases not matched to a gene: 10. Germline-derived CDR1 and CDR2 are ENHRY and SYGVKD. CDR3 region: CAITSTGGAEGYTF. In DNA, the CDR3 is TGTGCCATCACTTCGACAGGGGGCGCGGAGGGCTACACCTTC.

Concerning this clone: Other DNA sequences within the sample encode an identical CDR3. The J gene is TRBJ1-4, the V gene TRBV18, with D uncertain. V lost 2 bases, J lost 17 bases, and 18 bases lay in between. The germline V gene encodes CDR1 KGHSH and CDR2 LQKENI. CDR3 length equals 13 residues. CDR3 protein: CASSPGIEGKRFF. The CDR3 DNA reads as TGTGCCAGCTCACCAGGGATAGAAGGAAAACGATTTTTT.

V gene TRBV11-2 combines with J gene TRBJ2-7; 8 bases fit TRBD1. Germline V gene lookup returns CDR1 SGHAT and CDR2 FQNNGV. The CDR3 runs to 14 residues. V dropped 2 bases and J dropped 6; count of bases not matched to a gene: 6. The CDR3 coding sequence is TGTGCCAGCAGCTTACAGTTACAGGGGGGCGAGCAGTACTTC. This translates into CASSLQLQGGEQYF.

This clone was recorded a few times. The CDR3 bases are TGTGCCAGCAGCGTTTTGGGGACTGGGAACAATGAGCAGTTCTTC. Protein product: CASSVLGTGNNEQFF. The rearrangement joins TRBV9 to TRBJ2-1; the D gene is possibly TRBD2 (6 bases). V lost 2 bases and J lost 5, with 14 bases in between. This CDR3 is built from 15 residues. The germline CDR1 and CDR2 sequences are SGDLS and YYNGEE. Supplemented by reference TRBV9 and TRBJ2-1, the full variable domain reads DSGVTQTPKHLITATGQRVTLRCSPRSGDLSVYWYQQSLDQGLQFLIQYYNGEERAKGNILERFSAQQFPDLHSELNLSSLELGDSALYFCASSVLGTGNNEQFFGPGTRLTVL.

The chain is built from TRBV18 and TRBJ2-3, with D perhaps assigned TRBD1 or TRBD2 (6 bases each). This CDR3 comprises 17 residues. The germline gives CDR1 KGHSH, CDR2 LQKENI. With 6 bases removed from V and 1 base from J, the gap between germline ends came to 20 bases. In DNA form, the CDR3 reads TGTGCCAGCTCCCCCAACTCTCGGGGGCAGGGCACAGATACGCAGTATTTT. Its protein is CASSPNSRGQGTDTQYF.